This note documents a single T cell receptor (beta chain) sequence. The data derive from a study of blood T cell repertoires in COVID-19. The CDR3 totals 12 residues. The germline CDR1 and CDR2 sequences are SNHLY and FYNNEI. Trimming took 6 bases from V and 3 from J, leaving 7 bases between them. Clones were sequenced by immunoSEQ multiplex PCR, and TCRdb holds only the in-frame ones, with some missing. The profile shows some 150,000 clones, approximately 90% of them singletons. This rearrangement joins TRBV2 to TRBJ2-3; no definite D call. Sequenced material: peripheral blood. The clonotype was recovered from a woman aged 40 to 49 with acute or convalescent COVID-19. CDR3 bases: TGTGCCAGCAGCCCCCAAACAGATACGCAGTATTTT. Protein product: CASSPQTDTQYF.